The 13 T cell receptor beta chains given below trace back to one sample, sequenced in a study of blood T cells in healthy people across ages. Together with a sample-barcoded 5' primer, a J-beta primer mix was included in a second PCR lasting about 7 to 11 cycles. TCRdb re-derived calls from the 5' RACE reads in MiXCR, one entry per CDR3 protein. The sample has more than 900,000 distinct CDR3 sequences, under 30% seen once. The sample was also reused in another study, on T cells of mothers and their children.

Sequenced input: blood. The receptors come from a girl aged 2 to 9 in good health.

This clonotype was seen a single time. Germline and junction disagree at one end, which may indicate a read error. The chain joins TRBV5-5 to TRBJ2-5; D possibly corresponds to TRBD2 (6 bases). Looked up from germline, CDR1 is SGHKS and CDR2 is YYEKEE (reference sequence). The CDR3 loop spans 13 amino acids. CDR3 coding DNA: TGTGCCAGCAGCTTGGGCGGGACCTACGAGCAGTGCTTC. Protein sequence: CASSLGGTYEQCF.

This clonotype was seen at least ten times. This sequence joins TRBV4-3 and TRBJ2-7; D remains ambiguous. V lost 1 base and J lost 4, with 11 bases in between. Germline V gene sequence: CDR1 LGHNA, CDR2 YSLEER. The CDR3 consists of 14 residues. The CDR3 DNA follows: TGCGCCAGCAGCCAAGGGGAAGGGAAGTACGAGCAGTACTTC. Its translation: CASSQGEGKYEQYF.

This chain uses TRBV10-2 with TRBJ2-5; TRBD2 might be the D (5 bases). The germline V gene has CDR1 WSHSY and CDR2 SAAADI. V was pared by 3 bases and J by 0 bases, with 11 bases between. CDR3 length: 15 amino acids. CDR3 amino acids: CASSDPLAYQETQYF. In nucleotides, the CDR3 is TGCGCCAGCAGTGACCCCTTAGCGTACCAAGAGACCCAGTACTTC.

This clonotype showed up just a few times. This chain links TRBV20-1 with TRBJ1-2, with D tentatively TRBD1 (5 bases). The CDR3 has 13 residues. Germline CDR1 is DFQATT and CDR2 is SNEGSKA (reference sequence). Deletions cut 3 bases from V and 0 bases from J, with 8 bases between. The CDR3 coding sequence is TGCAGTGCTAGCGGGGGTACTAACTATGGCTACACCTTC. Its translation is CSASGGTNYGYTF.

This clonotype was seen a few times. The conserved final phenylalanine or tryptophan is absent from the CDR3, which likely points to a read error. J is TRBJ2-2 and V is TRBV13, with D possibly matching TRBD1 (5 bases). The CDR3 totals 15 residues. V was clipped by 1 base and J by 1 base, with 7 bases between them. Germline lookup yields CDR1 PRHDT and CDR2 FYEKMQ (reference sequence). DNA of the CDR3: TGTGCCAGCAGCTTAGCGCAGGGGAACACCGGGGAGCTGTTTATT. Its translation: CASSLAQGNTGELFI.

V gene TRBV29-1 combines with J gene TRBJ2-7, with D unclear. The germline gives CDR1 SQVTM, CDR2 ANQGSEA. This CDR3 is 11 amino acids long. The CDR3 reads CAVGPGYEQYF. The CDR3 nucleotides read TGCGCAGTAGGCCCCGGGTACGAGCAGTACTTC.

The rearrangement joins TRBV29-1 to TRBJ2-7; D remains ambiguous. Germline V lookup: CDR1 SQVTM, CDR2 ANQGSEA. The CDR3 is 14 amino acids. V lost 4 bases to trimming and J lost 6 bases, with 19 bases between them. The chain's CDR3 is CSVVELVAPTEQYF. The CDR3 DNA sequence: TGCAGCGTTGTAGAGTTGGTAGCTCCGACCGAGCAGTACTTC.

This clonotype came up a few times. CDR3 sequence reads: CASSLSDKGEQFF. The CDR3 nucleotides are TGTGCCAGCAGCTTAAGCGATAAGGGGGAGCAGTTCTTC. The V and J genes are TRBV7-9 and TRBJ2-1; D might be TRBD1 (5 bases). This CDR3 is built from 13 residues. V was pared by 2 bases and J by 10 bases, with 12 bases between. Per the germline V gene, CDR1 is SEHNR and CDR2 is FQNEAQ (reference sequence).

The CDR3 loop is CAISELAGGPYNEQFF. The CDR3 DNA is TGTGCCATCAGTGAACTAGCGGGAGGGCCCTACAATGAGCAGTTCTTC. V and J are TRBV10-3 and TRBJ2-1; 13 bases align to TRBD2. The junction had 1 base not matched to a gene; V was cut back by 3 bases and J by 2 bases. The CDR3 has 16 amino acids. The germline CDR1 and CDR2 sequences are ENHRY and SYGVKD.

This clonotype has more than one count but fewer than ten. V gene TRBV5-1 combines with J gene TRBJ2-5, with a possible D match to TRBD1 (5 bases). Trimming took 4 bases from V and 3 from J, leaving 13 bases between them. This CDR3 has 14 residues. CDR1 and CDR2 (germline): SGHRS, YFSETQ. The DNA for the CDR3 is TGCGCCAGCAGCGGCAGGACATCCGAAGAGACCCAGTACTTC. Its protein product is CASSGRTSEETQYF.

The V call is TRBV9, the J call TRBJ2-7, with 14 bases fitting TRBD2. CDR3 length: 15 amino acids. CDR1 and CDR2 from the germline V gene are SGDLS and YYNGEE. With 3 bases clipped from V and 6 bases from J, the junction kept 5 bases outside the gene matches. The CDR3 reads CASSEDGLAGGEQYF. The CDR3 nucleotides are TGTGCCAGCAGCGAAGACGGACTAGCGGGAGGCGAGCAGTACTTC.

This clonotype was seen a few times. V is TRBV28 and J is TRBJ2-5, with a tentative D call TRBD1 (6 bases). The end of the DNA aligns better with TRBJ2-7, so the J call may be wrong. The CDR3 totals 12 residues. Germline V gives CDR1 MDHEN, CDR2 SYDVKM. The CDR3 sequence: CASRIQGSEQYF. Written as DNA, the CDR3 is TGTGCCAGCAGAATCCAGGGGAGCGAGCAGTACTTC.

This chain uses TRBV7-9 with TRBJ2-7, with D uncertain. Trimming removed 3 bases at V and 0 bases at J, with 12 bases between. This CDR3 region has 15 residues. Germline V gives CDR1 SEHNR, CDR2 FQNEAQ (reference sequence). The chain's CDR3 is CASSFPRPSSYEQYF. The CDR3 DNA reads as TGTGCCAGCAGCTTTCCCAGACCGAGCTCCTACGAGCAGTACTTC.